A selection of T cell receptor beta chains follows, all from one sample in a study of blood T cell repertoires in COVID-19. Libraries were prepared by immunoSEQ multiplex PCR; TCRdb keeps only in-frame clonotypes and omits some of them. The sample has roughly 15,000 clones; roughly 92% are singletons. Sequenced input: peripheral blood. Receptors were obtained from a human donor with active COVID-19. The donor label of this sample is uncertain. Both conserved end residues are part of each CDR3. Each record gives: J gene, V gene, clone size, D gene, CDR3 DNA, CDR3 protein. D genes are given only for firm matches. Size tells how often a clone was seen (once, few, many) or the class of an expanded clone, and some rows leave it out.

j_gene: TRBJ2-1
v_gene: TRBV7-9
abundance: NA
d_gene: TRBD1
CDR3nt: TGTGCCAGCAGACAAGGACAGGGCAACTACAATGAGCAGTTCTTC
CDR3aa: CASRQGQGNYNEQFF

j_gene: TRBJ2-3
v_gene: TRBV5-1
abundance: NA
d_gene: TRBD2
CDR3nt: TGCGCCAGCAGCCTGACTAGCGGGAAAACCACAGATACGCAGTATTTT
CDR3aa: CASSLTSGKTTDTQYF

j_gene: TRBJ1-5
v_gene: TRBV18
abundance: NA
d_gene: NA
CDR3nt: TGTGCCAGCTCACCAGACAGGTTTAAAAATCAGCCCCAGCATTTT
CDR3aa: CASSPDRFKNQPQHF

j_gene: TRBJ2-4
v_gene: TRBV18
abundance: NA
d_gene: NA
CDR3nt: TGTGCCAGCTCACCCTGGCGGCTAGCCAAAAACATTCAGTACTTC
CDR3aa: CASSPWRLAKNIQYF

j_gene: TRBJ1-2
v_gene: TRBV5-1
abundance: NA
d_gene: TRBD1
CDR3nt: TGCGCCACCAGACAGGGGGGTAACTATGGCTACACCTTC
CDR3aa: CATRQGGNYGYTF

j_gene: TRBJ2-7
v_gene: TRBV5-1
abundance: NA
d_gene: TRBD2
CDR3nt: TGCGCCAGCAGCCGCCCCGGGACTAGCGGGGACGAGCAGTACTTC
CDR3aa: CASSRPGTSGDEQYF

j_gene: TRBJ1-2
v_gene: TRBV7-2
abundance: NA
d_gene: TRBD1
CDR3nt: TGTGCCAGCAGCAATAGACCTGGACAGGTCACGGGCTACACCTTC
CDR3aa: CASSNRPGQVTGYTF

j_gene: TRBJ2-1
v_gene: TRBV20-1
abundance: once
d_gene: TRBD2
CDR3nt: TGCAGTGCTAGTAAGGTCGGCGGGGGGGCTTCCTACAATGAGCAGTTCTTC
CDR3aa: CSASKVGGGASYNEQFF

j_gene: TRBJ1-1
v_gene: TRBV5-4
abundance: NA
d_gene: TRBD1
CDR3nt: TGTGCCAGCAGCTTGGGACAGGGCTCAAGTTTGACAGCTTTCTTT
CDR3aa: CASSLGQGSSLTAFF

j_gene: TRBJ2-5
v_gene: TRBV9
abundance: NA
d_gene: TRBD2
CDR3nt: TGTGCCAGCAGCGTAGCCAGCGGGGGACACCAAGAGACCCAGTACTTC
CDR3aa: CASSVASGGHQETQYF

j_gene: TRBJ2-7
v_gene: TRBV27
abundance: NA
d_gene: TRBD1
CDR3nt: TGTGCCAGCAGTTTAAAGGGGACAGGGTCCTACGAGCAGTACTTC
CDR3aa: CASSLKGTGSYEQYF

j_gene: TRBJ2-6
v_gene: TRBV24-1
abundance: NA
d_gene: NA
CDR3nt: TGTGCCACCAGTGACGCGGCACTCTCTGGGGCCAACGTCCTGACTTTC
CDR3aa: CATSDAALSGANVLTF

j_gene: TRBJ1-1
v_gene: TRBV7-2
abundance: NA
d_gene: TRBD1
CDR3nt: TGTGCCAGCAGCTGGGGACAGTTGAACACTGAAGCTTTCTTT
CDR3aa: CASSWGQLNTEAFF

j_gene: TRBJ1-2
v_gene: TRBV3-1/TRBV3-2
abundance: NA
d_gene: NA
CDR3nt: TGTGCCAGCAGCCAAGATCCTCAGGGGCCTGGCTATGGCTACACCTTC
CDR3aa: CASSQDPQGPGYGYTF

j_gene: TRBJ2-5
v_gene: TRBV3-1/TRBV3-2
abundance: NA
d_gene: NA
CDR3nt: TGTGCCAGCAGCCTTAGGACAGACCAAGAGACCCAGTACTTC
CDR3aa: CASSLRTDQETQYF

j_gene: TRBJ2-7
v_gene: TRBV9
abundance: NA
d_gene: TRBD1
CDR3nt: TGTGCCAGCAGCACCGGACAGGTCTCCTACGAGCAGTACTTC
CDR3aa: CASSTGQVSYEQYF